Sequencing of this T cell receptor (beta chain) was carried out in a study of shared clonotypes between healthy human individuals. Each cell subset's genomic DNA was divided evenly among several immunoSEQ plates. Measured with immunoSEQ multiplex PCR; TCRdb has only the in-frame clones, and not every one. The data contain about 2,500,000 clones, around 94% of them seen just once; the ten biggest clones take up 0.14%. The sample holds one count of this clone. Its matching antigen is unknown. V was pared by 2 bases and J by 0 bases, with 7 bases between. Germline assignment: CDR1 SGHAT and CDR2 FQNNGV. The CDR3 runs to 14 residues. Findings of the study overall: Unshared clonotypes carried lower generation probabilities than those common to all four donors.

The origin of this receptor is a man aged 18-30 years in good health. Input material: naive CD4+ T cells sorted from blood. Described subset: CD45RA+ positively selected. This chain uses TRBV11-2 with TRBJ1-1, with no clear D. The CDR3 sequence is CASSLRRMNTEAFF. CDR3 DNA: TGTGCCAGCAGCTTAAGGAGAATGAACACTGAAGCTTTCTTT.